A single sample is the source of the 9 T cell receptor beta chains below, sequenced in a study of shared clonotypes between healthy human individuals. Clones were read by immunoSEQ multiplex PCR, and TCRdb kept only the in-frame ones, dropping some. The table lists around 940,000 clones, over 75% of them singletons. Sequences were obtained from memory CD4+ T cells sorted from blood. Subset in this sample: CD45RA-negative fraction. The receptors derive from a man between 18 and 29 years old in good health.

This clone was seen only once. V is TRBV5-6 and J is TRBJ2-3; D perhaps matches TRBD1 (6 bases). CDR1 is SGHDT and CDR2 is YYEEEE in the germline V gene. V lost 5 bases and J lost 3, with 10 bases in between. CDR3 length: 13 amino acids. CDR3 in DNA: TGTGCCAGCAGGTCAACAGGGACAGATACGCAGTATTTT. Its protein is CASRSTGTDTQYF.

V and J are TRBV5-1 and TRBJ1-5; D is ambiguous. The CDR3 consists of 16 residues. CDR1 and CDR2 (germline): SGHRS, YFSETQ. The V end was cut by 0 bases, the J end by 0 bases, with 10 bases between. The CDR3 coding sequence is TGCGCCAGCAGCTTGGCCGGCAGCAATAGCAATCAGCCCCAGCATTTT. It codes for CASSLAGSNSNQPQHF.

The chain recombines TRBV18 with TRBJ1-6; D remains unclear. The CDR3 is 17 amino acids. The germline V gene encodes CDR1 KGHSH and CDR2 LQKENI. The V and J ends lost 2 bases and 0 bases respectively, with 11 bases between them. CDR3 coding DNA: TGTGCCAGCTCACCATATGGACCGTCCTCCTATAATTCACCCCTCCACTTT. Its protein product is CASSPYGPSSYNSPLHF.

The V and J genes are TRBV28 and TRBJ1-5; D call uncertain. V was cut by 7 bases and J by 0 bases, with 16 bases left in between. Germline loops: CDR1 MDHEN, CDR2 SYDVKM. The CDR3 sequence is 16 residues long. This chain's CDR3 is CASTTWADYSNQPQHF. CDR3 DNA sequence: TGTGCCAGCACCACCTGGGCAGACTATAGCAATCAGCCCCAGCATTTT.

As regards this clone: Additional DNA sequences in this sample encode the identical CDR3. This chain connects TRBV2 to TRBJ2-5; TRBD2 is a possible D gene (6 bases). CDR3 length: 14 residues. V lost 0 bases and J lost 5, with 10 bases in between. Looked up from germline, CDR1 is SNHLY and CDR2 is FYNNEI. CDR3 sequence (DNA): TGTGCCAGCAGTGAAGCGCGCAGCGGGGAGACCCAGTACTTC. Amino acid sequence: CASSEARSGETQYF. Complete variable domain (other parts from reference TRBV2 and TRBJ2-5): EPEVTQTPSHQVTQMGQEVILRCVPISNHLYFYWYRQILGQKVEFLVSFYNNEISEKSEIFDDQFSVERPDGSNFTLKIRSTKLEDSAMYFCASSEARSGETQYFGPGTRLLVL.

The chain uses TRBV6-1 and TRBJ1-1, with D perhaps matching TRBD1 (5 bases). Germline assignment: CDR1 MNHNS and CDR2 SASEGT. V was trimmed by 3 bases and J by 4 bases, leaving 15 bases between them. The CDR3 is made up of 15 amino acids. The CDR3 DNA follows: TGTGCCAGCAGTGACAGGGTCGGAAGTCCCACTGAAGCTTTCTTT. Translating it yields CASSDRVGSPTEAFF.

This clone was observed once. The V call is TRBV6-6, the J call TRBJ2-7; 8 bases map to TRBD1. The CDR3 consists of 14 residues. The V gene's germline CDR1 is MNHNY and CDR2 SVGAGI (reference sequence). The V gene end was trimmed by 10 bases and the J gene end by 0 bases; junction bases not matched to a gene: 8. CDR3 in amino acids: CAMIPGQDSYEQYF. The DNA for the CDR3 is TGTGCCATGATTCCGGGACAGGACTCCTACGAGCAGTACTTC.

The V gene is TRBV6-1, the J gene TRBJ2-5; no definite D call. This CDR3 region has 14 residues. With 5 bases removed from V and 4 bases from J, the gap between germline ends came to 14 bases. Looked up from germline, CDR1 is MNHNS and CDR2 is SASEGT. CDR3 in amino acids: CASSSQWSGETQYF. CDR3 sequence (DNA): TGTGCCAGCAGTTCCCAGTGGTCCGGAGAGACCCAGTACTTC.

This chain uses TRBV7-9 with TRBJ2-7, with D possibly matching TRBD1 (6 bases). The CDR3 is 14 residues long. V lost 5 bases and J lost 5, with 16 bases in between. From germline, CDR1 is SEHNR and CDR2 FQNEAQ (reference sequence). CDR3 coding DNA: TGTGCCAGCAGCACTAGGGACATAACGAACGAGCAGTACTTC. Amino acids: CASSTRDITNEQYF.